The next 24 T cell receptor beta chains were all read from a single sample in a study of blood T cell repertoires in COVID-19. Method: immunoSEQ multiplex PCR; TCRdb's copy keeps in-frame clones and lacks some. The sample comprises some 250,000 clones, about 89% of which are singletons, and about 9.3% rests with the top ten. Material: PBMCs or T cells enriched from blood (not recorded which). The receptor source for this set is a man aged 35 to 55 who had recovered from COVID-19.

The chain carries TRBV11-3 and TRBJ2-3; 14 bases are shared with TRBD2. With V trimmed by 3 bases and J by 2 bases, 7 bases remained unmatched. Germline V lookup: CDR1 SGHNT, CDR2 YENEEA. CDR3 length: 18 residues. The DNA for the CDR3 is TGTGCCAGCAGCTTCGGGACTAGCGGGGGTCAATACACAGATACGCAGTATTTT. It encodes CASSFGTSGGQYTDTQYF.

The J gene is TRBJ1-5, the V gene TRBV7-6, with D possibly being TRBD1 (5 bases). The germline gives CDR1 SGHVS, CDR2 FNYEAQ. The germline V and J ends were trimmed by 2 bases and 6 bases, with 11 bases remaining between them. This CDR3 region has 14 residues. The CDR3 sequence is CASSLTGGSQPQHF. The CDR3 nucleotides read TGTGCCAGCAGCTTAACCGGGGGAAGTCAGCCCCAGCATTTT.

The rearrangement uses TRBV27 and TRBJ2-7; D might be TRBD1 (6 bases). V lost 3 bases, J lost 3 bases, and 12 bases lay in between. Germline CDR1 and CDR2: MNHEY and SMNVEV (reference sequence). The CDR3 length is 14 residues. The CDR3 coding sequence is TGTGCCAGCAGTTTTGCAGGGGCTAACTACGAGCAGTACTTC. Encoded protein: CASSFAGANYEQYF.

In the case of this clone: Germline and junction disagree at one end, which may indicate a read error. The J gene is TRBJ1-4, the V gene TRBV6-5, with a tentative D call TRBD1 (6 bases). There are 15 residues in the CDR3. Germline CDR1 and CDR2: MNHEY and SVGAGI. CDR3 sequence reads: CASRRTGTTNEKLFF. In nucleotides, the CDR3 is TGTGCCAGCAGAAGAACCGGGACAACAAATGAAAAACTGTTTTTT.

This chain joins TRBV7-2 and TRBJ1-4, with TRBD1 matching over 9 bases. The V gene end was trimmed by 3 bases and the J gene end by 7 bases; junction bases not matched to a gene: 6. Germline V gives CDR1 SGHTA, CDR2 FQGNSA. The CDR3 runs 15 residues. CDR3 residues: CASSLGQGRGEKLFF. As DNA, the CDR3 is TGTGCCAGCAGCTTGGGACAGGGACGGGGTGAAAAACTGTTTTTT.

This rearrangement joins TRBV5-1 to TRBJ2-1, with TRBD2 matching over 8 bases. Germline-derived CDR1 and CDR2 are SGHRS and YFSETQ. The CDR3 sequence is 15 residues long. J was trimmed by 7 bases and V by 2 bases; bases with no gene match: 8. In nucleotides, the CDR3 is TGCGCCAGCAGCTTAAGGACTAGCTGGGGTAATGAGCAGTTCTTC. Amino acid sequence: CASSLRTSWGNEQFF.

This chain uses TRBV4-2 with TRBJ1-2; tentative D call: TRBD1 (5 bases). The germline CDR1 and CDR2 sequences are LGHNA and YNFKEQ. This CDR3 has 16 amino acids. V lost 0 bases to trimming and J lost 5 bases, with 16 bases between them. Here the CDR3 reads CASSQDTDRYRYGYTF. The CDR3 nucleotides are TGTGCCAGCAGCCAAGACACGGACCGATACAGGTATGGCTACACCTTC.

This rearrangement joins TRBV4-3 to TRBJ1-3; no firm D call. V dropped 4 bases and J dropped 0 bases, with 4 bases sitting between them. The CDR3 extends over 13 amino acids. Germline values: CDR1 LGHNA, CDR2 YSLEER. CDR3 amino acids: CASSLYSGNTIYF. CDR3 coding DNA: TGCGCCAGCAGCCTCTACTCTGGAAACACCATATATTTT.

The chain recombines TRBV6-2 or TRBV6-3 with TRBJ2-3; the match to TRBD2 covers 12 bases. Germline assignment: CDR1 MNHEY and CDR2 SVGEGT. This CDR3 has 19 residues. After removal of 5 bases from V and 0 bases from J, the junction contained 12 bases not matched to a gene. CDR3 in amino acids: CASSDGTVGLAGSTDTQYF. The CDR3 DNA sequence: TGTGCCAGCAGTGACGGGACAGTCGGACTAGCGGGGAGCACAGATACGCAGTATTTT.

The chain is built from TRBV5-8 and TRBJ2-4; maybe TRBD2 (6 bases). V gave up 4 bases and J gave up 0 bases, with 14 bases separating them. CDR3 length equals 16 residues. Per germline, CDR1 SGHTS and CDR2 YDEGEE. The CDR3 here is CASSRTLGLAKNIQYF. The CDR3 DNA sequence: TGTGCCAGCAGCAGGACTCTGGGACTAGCCAAAAACATTCAGTACTTC. Using reference TRBV5-8 and TRBJ2-4 for the parts outside the CDR3, the full variable domain is EAGVTQSPTHLIKTRGQQATLRCSPISGHTSVYWYQQALGLGLQFLLWYDEGEERNRGNFPPRFSGRQFPNYSSELNVNALELEDSALYLCASSRTLGLAKNIQYFGAGTRLSVL.

This clone was picked up a small number of times. In the same sample, other DNA sequences code for this CDR3. V and J are TRBV7-3 and TRBJ1-1, with no clear D. Germline V gene lookup returns CDR1 SGHTA and CDR2 FQGTGA. The CDR3 consists of 13 residues. V was shortened by 5 bases and J by 1 base, with 8 bases between the two germline ends. The CDR3 region has the DNA TGTGCCAGCAGCCCGCGAGGGAACACTGAAGCTTTCTTT. Translation: CASSPRGNTEAFF.

In nucleotides, the CDR3 is TGTGCCAGCAGGCCAAGGGACAGGGATCAGCCCCAGCATTTT. Its protein is CASRPRDRDQPQHF. The chain employs TRBV7-8 and TRBJ1-5, with TRBD1 matching 9 bases. This CDR3 region has 14 residues. With V trimmed by 6 bases and J by 5 bases, 5 bases remained unmatched. Germline V CDR1 and CDR2: SGHVS, FQNEAQ.

A single count supports this clone. J is TRBJ2-5 and V is TRBV18, with unresolved D. The V gene lost 5 bases and the J gene lost 5 bases, with 12 bases spanning the gap. This CDR3 has 13 amino acids. The germline gives CDR1 KGHSH, CDR2 LQKENI. For the CDR3, the DNA is TGTGCCAGCTCAAGCTCAGCAGCGGAGACCCAGTACTTC. Its translation: CASSSSAAETQYF.

The rearrangement links TRBV7-3 to TRBJ2-2; 9 bases align to TRBD1. CDR1 SGHTA and CDR2 FQGTGA come from the germline V gene. With 1 base clipped from V and 5 bases from J, the junction kept 2 bases outside the gene matches. This CDR3 region has 15 residues. The CDR3 reads CASSLNRGRTGELFF. The CDR3 bases are TGTGCCAGCAGCTTAAACAGGGGGCGGACCGGGGAGCTGTTTTTT.

This clone was counted once. The genes are TRBV6-5 and TRBJ1-5; D is unclear. V lost 7 bases to trimming and J lost 0 bases, with 13 bases between them. Germline assignment: CDR1 MNHEY and CDR2 SVGAGI. The CDR3 length is 15 residues. CDR3 amino acids: CASIFDTFSNQPQHF. The CDR3, as DNA: TGTGCCAGCATTTTCGACACATTTAGCAATCAGCCCCAGCATTTT.

The chain carries TRBV12-5 and TRBJ2-7; 10 bases agree with TRBD1. Germline CDR1 reads LGHNT; CDR2 reads FRNRAP. The CDR3 totals 14 residues. Trimming cost V 7 bases and J 3 bases; bases outside gene matches: 6. CDR3 sequence (DNA): TGTGCTAGTGCCCCCGGGACAGGGGACTACGAGCAGTACTTC. Its translation is CASAPGTGDYEQYF. The full variable domain, completed using reference TRBV12-5 and TRBJ2-7, is DARVTQTPRHKVTEMGQEVTMRCQPILGHNTVFWYRQTMMQGLELLAYFRNRAPLDDSGMPKDRFSAEMPDATLATLKIQPSEPRDSAVYFCASAPGTGDYEQYFGPGTRLTVT.

The rearrangement uses TRBV7-2 and TRBJ2-7; 9 bases map to TRBD2. This CDR3 has 15 amino acids. V shed 6 bases, J shed 5 bases, and the junction held 11 bases outside the gene matches. CDR1 SGHTA and CDR2 FQGNSA come from the germline V gene. CDR3 DNA: TGTGCCAGCAGGCCGACCAGGGCTAGCGGGAACGAGCAGTACTTC. This translates into CASRPTRASGNEQYF. The whole variable domain, filled in from reference TRBV7-2 and TRBJ2-7, reads GAGVSQSPSNKVTEKGKDVELRCDPISGHTALYWYRQSLGQGLEFLIYFQGNSAPDKSGLPSDRFSAERTGGSVSTLTIQRTQQEDSAVYLCASRPTRASGNEQYFGPGTRLTVT.

The chain uses TRBV3-1 (or the pseudogene TRBV3-2) and TRBJ2-5; TRBD1 aligns across 10 bases. The V and J ends lost 3 bases and 4 bases, in that order; junction bases with no gene match: 2. Germline-derived CDR1 and CDR2 are LGHDT and YNNKEL (reference sequence). CDR3 length equals 14 residues. Written as DNA, the CDR3 is TGTGCCAGCAGCCACCGGACAGGGGGAGAGACCCAGTACTTC. Its translation: CASSHRTGGETQYF.

This chain joins TRBV4-1 and TRBJ1-4, with TRBD1 as a possible D gene (5 bases). This CDR3 is built from 16 residues. CDR1 and CDR2 (germline): MGHRA, YSYEKL. The V and J ends lost 3 bases and 0 bases respectively, with 11 bases between them. CDR3 protein: CASSQPGHTTNEKLFF. The CDR3 region has the DNA TGCGCCAGCAGCCAGCCTGGACATACAACTAATGAAAAACTGTTTTTT.

V is TRBV5-4 and J is TRBJ1-2; TRBD1 agrees at 8 bases. The CDR3 contains 14 residues. Trimming removed 4 bases from V and 7 bases from J; junction bases left unmatched: 9. Germline V gene sequence: CDR1 SGHNT, CDR2 YYREEE (reference sequence). Here the CDR3 DNA reads TGTGCCAGCAGCGTACCAGGGGGCCCCAGTGGCTACACCTTC. Protein sequence: CASSVPGGPSGYTF.

The gene calls are TRBV14 and TRBJ2-2, with a possible D match to TRBD2 (6 bases). Trimming took 1 base from V and 6 from J, leaving 12 bases between them. The CDR3 runs to 15 residues. The germline V gene has CDR1 SGHDN and CDR2 FVKESK. CDR3 nucleotide sequence: TGTGCCAGCAGCCAAGTACGGACTATTTCCGGGGAGCTGTTTTTT. Translated: CASSQVRTISGELFF.

The genes are TRBV7-6 and TRBJ1-3; D is perhaps TRBD1 (5 bases). Germline V lookup: CDR1 SGHVS, CDR2 FNYEAQ. CDR3 length: 15 residues. The V and J ends lost 0 bases and 5 bases respectively, with 11 bases between them. CDR3 sequence: CASSLASQGRNTIYF. CDR3 in DNA: TGTGCCAGCAGCTTAGCGTCCCAGGGTCGAAACACCATATATTTT.

This sequence joins TRBV29-1 and TRBJ2-4, with TRBD2 matching over 7 bases. V was clipped by 4 bases and J by 0 bases; unmatched bases: 3. Germline V gene sequence: CDR1 SQVTM, CDR2 ANQGSEA. The CDR3 contains 14 residues. CDR3 sequence (DNA): TGCAGCGTTGCTAGCGGACTAGCCAAAAACATTCAGTACTTC. Translated, it gives CSVASGLAKNIQYF.

The chain has TRBV5-1 and TRBJ1-1, with 7 bases aligning to TRBD1. V gave up 3 bases and J gave up 7 bases; unmatched junction bases: 12. The CDR3 is made up of 15 amino acids. CDR1 and CDR2 from the germline V gene are SGHRS and YFSETQ. CDR3 in amino acids: CASSSTATGMGEAFF. Written as DNA, the CDR3 is TGCGCCAGCAGCTCTACAGCGACAGGGATGGGTGAAGCTTTCTTT.